The 15 T cell receptor beta chains presented below share a single source sample, sequenced in a study of T cell responses to AZD1222 COVID-19 vaccine. Here immunoSEQ multiplex PCR was the method, and the copy in TCRdb shows in-frame clones only, minus some. Of roughly 110,000 clones listed, more than 80% are singletons. The material was peripheral blood, obtained on day 0 of AZD1222 vaccination. The receptors shown here come from an adult in good health.

The chain is built from TRBV2 and TRBJ2-7; the D gene could be TRBD1 or TRBD2 (5 bases each). V shed 6 bases and J shed 2 bases, with 11 bases lying between them. The CDR3 is 13 amino acids. Germline lookup yields CDR1 SNHLY and CDR2 FYNNEI. This CDR3 is CASRVGPAYEQYF. The CDR3, as DNA: TGTGCCAGCAGGGTGGGACCAGCCTACGAGCAGTACTTC. Full variable domain (outside the CDR3, taken from reference TRBV2 and TRBJ2-7): EPEVTQTPSHQVTQMGQEVILRCVPISNHLYFYWYRQILGQKVEFLVSFYNNEISEKSEIFDDQFSVERPDGSNFTLKIRSTKLEDSAMYFCASRVGPAYEQYFGPGTRLTVT.

This clone turned up a few times. The gene calls are TRBV2 and TRBJ2-6; unclear D gene. The CDR3 runs 18 residues. CDR1 SNHLY and CDR2 FYNNEI come from the germline V gene. V shed 3 bases and J shed 0 bases, with 15 bases lying between them. The CDR3 reads CASSDRSIIFSGANVLTF. The CDR3 DNA sequence: TGTGCCAGCAGTGACAGAAGTATTATTTTCTCTGGGGCCAACGTCCTGACTTTC.

About this clone itself: At one of its ends the junction is not consistent with the germline gene, which may arise from a read error. The V gene is TRBV2, the J gene TRBJ1-6, with 8 positions matching TRBD1. Germline V gene sequence: CDR1 SNHLY, CDR2 FYNNEI. This CDR3 is built from 15 residues. CDR3 protein: CASSRQGNHNSPLHF. CDR3 nucleotide sequence: TGTGCCAGCAGTCGACAGGGGAACCACAATTCGCCCCTCCACTTT.

This chain uses TRBV11-2 with TRBJ2-2; D gene ambiguous. The CDR3 is made up of 13 amino acids. Between the trimmed V and J ends, which lost 2 bases and 3 bases, there was a span of 4 bases. CDR1 and CDR2 (germline): SGHAT, FQNNGV. The CDR3: CASSLRYTGELFF. For the CDR3, the DNA is TGTGCCAGCAGCTTAAGATACACCGGGGAGCTGTTTTTT.

The genes are TRBV29-1 and TRBJ1-2; unclear D gene. V dropped 6 bases and J dropped 8 bases, with 16 bases sitting between them. Germline CDR1 is SQVTM and CDR2 is ANQGSEA. This CDR3 comprises 12 residues. DNA for the CDR3: TGCAGCGTCCTACACCAGTCGGCCGGCTACACCTTC. This sequence encodes CSVLHQSAGYTF.

V is TRBV4-2 and J is TRBJ2-4; TRBD2 aligns across 9 bases. The CDR3 is 17 amino acids. Losses at the gene ends were 2 bases for V and 3 bases for J; bases not matched to a gene: 8. Per the germline V gene, CDR1 is LGHNA and CDR2 is YNFKEQ. The CDR3 region has the DNA TGTGCCAGCAGCCAACCTTATGCGGGAGGGGTCAAAAACATTCAGTACTTC. It specifies CASSQPYAGGVKNIQYF.

The chain's CDR3 is CASTQGPGGGASPLHF. In DNA form, the CDR3 reads TGTGCCAGCACCCAAGGGCCCGGAGGTGGCGCTTCACCCCTCCACTTT. The chain couples TRBV28 to TRBJ1-6; the D is unclear. Per germline, CDR1 MDHEN and CDR2 SYDVKM. The CDR3 runs 16 residues. With 7 bases removed from V and 9 bases from J, the gap between germline ends came to 22 bases.

J is TRBJ2-1 and V is TRBV6-5; a possible D gene is TRBD2 (5 bases). Germline-derived CDR1 and CDR2 are MNHEY and SVGAGI. The CDR3 is 13 residues long. Between the trimmed V and J ends, which lost 6 bases and 4 bases, there was a span of 10 bases. The CDR3 DNA reads as TGTGCCAGCAGAAGGACTCGATACAATGAGCAGTTCTTC. Its translation: CASRRTRYNEQFF.

This chain connects TRBV6-4 to TRBJ2-3, with 11 bases aligning to TRBD1. The CDR3 loop spans 15 amino acids. Unmatched junction bases numbered 2, after V lost 3 bases and J lost 3 bases. From germline, CDR1 is MRHNA and CDR2 SNTAGT. The CDR3 loop is CASSEGQGGTDTQYF. CDR3 DNA: TGTGCCAGCAGTGAGGGACAGGGGGGAACAGATACGCAGTATTTT.

The chain uses TRBV11-2 and TRBJ1-5; the D is unclear. Germline V gene sequence: CDR1 SGHAT, CDR2 FQNNGV. V shed 3 bases and J shed 5 bases, with 14 bases lying between them. The CDR3 runs to 15 residues. The chain's CDR3 is CASSFGLPPDQPQHF. CDR3 DNA sequence: TGTGCCAGCAGCTTTGGGTTGCCCCCAGATCAGCCCCAGCATTTT.

The chain couples TRBV19 to TRBJ2-5, with 12 bases fitting TRBD2. This CDR3 contains 18 residues. Germline V gene sequence: CDR1 LNHDA, CDR2 SQIVND (reference sequence). The trim removed 2 bases at V and 4 bases at J, leaving 11 bases unmatched. CDR3 in DNA: TGTGCCAGTAGTATATTCCCCTCCTCTAGCGGGAGGGCAGAGACCCAGTACTTC. Protein product: CASSIFPSSSGRAETQYF.

V usage is TRBV9 and J usage is TRBJ1-2; TRBD1 is a possible D gene (6 bases). Germline CDR1 is SGDLS and CDR2 is YYNGEE. The CDR3 length is 14 residues. Trimming pared 2 bases from V and 8 bases from J, leaving 16 bases between. The DNA of the CDR3 is TGTGCCAGCAGCGTTTCGGGGGGCGCGGGCGGCTACACCTTC. Its protein is CASSVSGGAGGYTF. Drawing the rest from reference TRBV9 and TRBJ1-2, the complete variable domain is DSGVTQTPKHLITATGQRVTLRCSPRSGDLSVYWYQQSLDQGLQFLIQYYNGEERAKGNILERFSAQQFPDLHSELNLSSLELGDSALYFCASSVSGGAGGYTFGSGTRLTVV.

The chain has TRBV27 and TRBJ2-2, with 12 bases lining up with TRBD2. This CDR3 spans 17 amino acids. The V gene end was trimmed by 8 bases and the J gene end by 1 base; junction bases not matched to a gene: 8. CDR1 and CDR2 from the germline V gene are MNHEY and SMNVEV (reference sequence). The CDR3 region is CASSGTSGWVNTGELFF. Written as DNA, the CDR3 is TGTGCCAGCTCCGGGACTAGCGGGTGGGTGAACACCGGGGAGCTGTTTTTT.

V usage is TRBV5-4 and J usage is TRBJ2-1; D call uncertain. There are 11 residues in the CDR3. The ends were cut back, 0 bases at V and 8 bases at J, with 3 bases in the middle. Germline-derived CDR1 and CDR2 are SGHNT and YYREEE (reference sequence). CDR3: CASSLGYEQFF. The CDR3 DNA reads as TGTGCCAGCAGCTTGGGGTATGAGCAGTTCTTC.

The V call is TRBV29-1, the J call TRBJ2-1; 11 bases are a match to TRBD2. CDR1 is SQVTM, CDR2 ANQGSEA, per germline. The CDR3 has 14 residues. Trimming cost V 7 bases and J 10 bases; bases outside gene matches: 12. The CDR3 loop is CSGNGLAGGTEQFF. For the CDR3, the DNA is TGCAGCGGAAACGGACTAGCGGGTGGTACGGAGCAGTTCTTC.